Sequencing of this T cell receptor (beta chain) was carried out in a study of a mutant IDH1 vaccine in newly diagnosed glioma. The data were produced by immunoSEQ multiplex PCR, yet TCRdb's version contains in-frame clones alone and is incomplete. Of about 60,000 clones in the sample, around 84% were seen once. This clone appeared a single time. The antigen is undetermined. Time point here: week 35, safety follow-up. Vaccinated patients received 300 ug of mutant IDH1 20-mer peptide per dose, with topical imiquimod. Patients received eight vaccinations in weeks 1, 3, 5, 7, 11, 15, 19, 23. After removal of 4 bases from V and 3 bases from J, the junction contained 8 bases not matched to a gene. CDR3 length: 16 residues. Germline lookup yields CDR1 SNHLY and CDR2 FYNNEI.

The chain couples TRBV2 to TRBJ2-1; 8 nucleotides align to TRBD1. This specimen consisted of PBMCs, obtained from a glioma patient whose treatment included an IDH1 peptide vaccine. This TCR was recovered from a man aged 25 to 45 with glioma. In DNA form, the CDR3 reads TGTGCCAGCAGTGTGCTTTCGGGACAGGACTACAATGAGCAGTTCTTC. Amino acid sequence: CASSVLSGQDYNEQFF.